The 26 T cell receptor beta chains presented below share a single source sample, sequenced in a study of radiotherapy plus CTLA-4 blockade in lung cancer (dated by TCRdb to between 2018 and 2020). Libraries were prepared through the immunoSEQ multiplex PCR assay. TCRdb retrieved this table from immuneACCESS and kept in-frame rearrangements only. Not all clones are present; in checked studies, unresolved V genes account for under half, and no reason is known for the remainder. This sample gives around 72,000 clones in total; over 65% of them show up just once. Of the sample, around 7% falls within the top ten clones. Material: peripheral blood, obtained from a patient treated with radiotherapy plus ipilimumab. The receptors were sampled from a human donor with non-small cell lung cancer who had a complete response to radiotherapy plus ipilimumab.

The chain carries TRBV5-4 and TRBJ2-1; 10 bases line up with TRBD2. CDR1 and CDR2 (germline): SGHNT, YYREEE (reference sequence). The CDR3 is 16 amino acids. V lost 1 base and J lost 5; bases outside the gene matches: 6. CDR3 sequence (DNA): TGTGCCAGCAGCTTGAAGGCTAGCGGGAGTCACAATGAGCAGTTCTTC. The encoded protein is CASSLKASGSHNEQFF.

The genes are TRBV2 and TRBJ1-5; possible D gene TRBD1, 6 bases. The CDR3 extends over 14 amino acids. The V gene's germline CDR1 is SNHLY and CDR2 FYNNEI. V was shortened by 8 bases and J by 3 bases, with 14 bases between the two germline ends. The CDR3 DNA reads TGTGCCAGCCAAAAGGGGGACACCAATCAGCCCCAGCATTTT. It is translated as CASQKGDTNQPQHF.

The chain recombines TRBV7-2 with TRBJ2-1; 11 nucleotides align to TRBD2. The CDR3 totals 14 residues. The V gene's germline CDR1 is SGHTA and CDR2 FQGNSA. V lost 7 bases, J lost 10 bases, and 9 bases stayed unmatched. The CDR3 nucleotides are TGTGCCAGCAACCCGAAGGGGACTAGCGGCGAGCAGTTCTTC. Translated: CASNPKGTSGEQFF.

The genes are TRBV19 and TRBJ2-7; perhaps TRBD1 as D (6 bases). Per the germline V gene, CDR1 is LNHDA and CDR2 is SQIVND (reference sequence). The CDR3 length is 13 residues. Trimming removed 3 bases at V and 3 bases at J, with 9 bases between. This CDR3 reads CASSMGRGYEQYV. The CDR3 DNA is TGTGCCAGTAGTATGGGCAGGGGCTACGAGCAGTACGTC.

This chain links TRBV5-1 with TRBJ2-2; D is perhaps TRBD1 (7 bases). CDR3 size: 19 residues. Trimming took off 2 bases at V and 5 bases at J, with 25 bases between the two ends. The germline gives CDR1 SGHRS, CDR2 YFSETQ. This chain's CDR3 is CASSLNDREEVGWTGELFF. The CDR3 nucleotides are TGCGCCAGCAGCTTAAATGACAGGGAGGAAGTAGGTTGGACCGGGGAGCTGTTTTTT.

The chain couples TRBV27 to TRBJ1-2, with 7 bases lining up with TRBD1. The germline CDR1 and CDR2 sequences are MNHEY and SMNVEV (reference sequence). The CDR3 is made up of 14 amino acids. J gave up 3 bases and V 4 bases, and 5 bases lay outside the gene matches. This chain's CDR3 is CASSSLGTDYGYTF. The CDR3 DNA reads as TGTGCCAGCAGTTCCCTCGGGACAGACTATGGCTACACCTTC.

This clone was counted only a few times. This chain's CDR3 is CASSPGPIYEQYV. As DNA, the CDR3 is TGTGCCAGCTCACCGGGACCGATCTACGAGCAGTACGTC. V is TRBV18 and J is TRBJ2-7; TRBD1 or TRBD2 may be the D gene (5 bases each). V gave up 3 bases and J gave up 3 bases, with 9 bases separating them. Germline V lookup: CDR1 KGHSH, CDR2 LQKENI. The CDR3 runs to 13 residues.

This sequence joins TRBV5-1 and TRBJ2-3; 13 bases agree with TRBD2. The CDR3 sequence is 17 residues long. Germline CDR1 SGHRS, CDR2 YFSETQ. Trimming took 4 bases from V and 1 from J; bases not matched to a gene: 6. The CDR3 protein is CASSPGTSGTGTDTQYF. The CDR3 bases are TGCGCCAGCAGCCCCGGGACTAGCGGGACGGGCACAGATACGCAGTATTTT.

The J gene is TRBJ2-1, the V gene TRBV6-5; TRBD2 matches 11 bases. Looked up from germline, CDR1 is MNHEY and CDR2 is SVGAGI. With V trimmed by 0 bases and J by 11 bases, 6 bases remained unmatched. The CDR3 runs 15 residues. The CDR3 nucleotides read TGTGCCAGCAGTTACTCCCCCCGACTAGCGGGAAAGCAGTTCTTC. Translating gives CASSYSPRLAGKQFF.

The chain recombines TRBV6-5 with TRBJ2-5; 7 bases map to TRBD2. The CDR3 runs 14 residues. J gave up 7 bases and V 5 bases, and 10 bases lay outside the gene matches. Germline V gene data show CDR1 as MNHEY and CDR2 as SVGAGI. The CDR3 loop is CASSSPGGEGTQYF. In nucleotides, the CDR3 is TGTGCCAGCAGTAGCCCGGGCGGGGAGGGGACCCAGTACTTC.

The V and J genes are TRBV6-1 and TRBJ1-5, with D possibly being TRBD1 (5 bases). The CDR3 has 11 residues. Germline values: CDR1 MNHNS, CDR2 SASEGT. The CDR3 nucleotides are TGTGCGGGGGGTCTCAATCAGCCCCAGCATTTT. It specifies CAGGLNQPQHF.

This clone appeared a few times. The CDR3 DNA follows: TGTGCCAGCAGTCCACACCGGGACAGGGCGAACATTCAGTACTTC. Its protein is CASSPHRDRANIQYF. The V gene is TRBV27, the J gene TRBJ2-4, with TRBD1 matching over 9 bases. The CDR3 totals 15 residues. Germline CDR1 reads MNHEY; CDR2 reads SMNVEV (reference sequence). Unmatched junction bases numbered 9, after V lost 5 bases and J lost 7 bases.

V and J are TRBV14 and TRBJ2-7, with D maybe TRBD1 (6 bases). This CDR3 is built from 16 residues. Germline V gene sequence: CDR1 SGHDN, CDR2 FVKESK. Between the trimmed V and J ends, which lost 0 bases and 2 bases, there was a span of 14 bases. CDR3 sequence reads: CASSQDLQGNPYEQYF. The CDR3, as DNA: TGTGCCAGCAGCCAAGATCTTCAGGGGAACCCCTACGAGCAGTACTTC.

The chain combines TRBV11-2 with TRBJ1-1; D uncertain. Germline V gene lookup returns CDR1 SGHAT and CDR2 FQNNGV. Deletions cut 0 bases from V and 5 bases from J, with 13 bases between. This CDR3 has 15 amino acids. The CDR3 DNA is TGTGCCAGCAGCTTAGAAGACGGGGTCGGGACTGAAGCTTTCTTT. Protein sequence: CASSLEDGVGTEAFF.

V usage is TRBV4-1 and J usage is TRBJ1-6; D is undetermined. In germline, CDR1 is MGHRA, CDR2 YSYEKL. The CDR3 length is 13 residues. V was trimmed by 1 base and J by 7 bases, leaving 5 bases between them. The CDR3: CASSQGRNSPLHF. The CDR3, as DNA: TGCGCCAGCAGCCAAGGAAGAAATTCACCCCTCCACTTT.

V and J are TRBV7-2 and TRBJ2-5, with 10 bases that match TRBD2. Trimming at V came to 5 bases and at J to 5 bases, leaving 11 bases not matched to a gene. CDR1 and CDR2 (germline): SGHTA, FQGNSA. This CDR3 spans 16 amino acids. CDR3 sequence reads: CASSPTRTSGNETQYF. The CDR3 nucleotides are TGTGCCAGCAGCCCAACCAGGACTAGCGGCAACGAGACCCAGTACTTC.

This clone was observed a single time. The chain couples TRBV11-3 to TRBJ2-3, with 8 bases that match TRBD2. With V trimmed by 5 bases and J by 0 bases, 7 bases remained unmatched. CDR1 SGHNT and CDR2 YENEEA come from the germline V gene. The CDR3 has 16 residues. CDR3 DNA sequence: TGTGCCAGCAGCCGTAGCGGGAAAACTAGCACAGATACGCAGTATTTT. It is translated as CASSRSGKTSTDTQYF.

V is TRBV27 and J is TRBJ2-3, with 12 positions matching TRBD2. V lost 0 bases, J lost 1 base, and 8 bases stayed unmatched. The CDR3 sequence is 19 residues long. Germline loops: CDR1 MNHEY, CDR2 SMNVEV (reference sequence). The CDR3 is CASSLSPSSGGVRTDTQYF. The CDR3 bases are TGTGCCAGCAGTTTATCGCCGTCTAGCGGGGGGGTGCGCACAGATACGCAGTATTTT.

V and J are TRBV19 and TRBJ1-2; the D is unclear. The V and J ends lost 3 bases and 3 bases respectively, with 8 bases between them. The CDR3 sequence is 13 residues long. Per germline, CDR1 LNHDA and CDR2 SQIVND (reference sequence). For the CDR3, the DNA is TGTGCCAGTAGTATGATGGCAGACTATGGCTACACCTTC. The encoded protein is CASSMMADYGYTF. The full variable domain, in which reference TRBV19 and TRBJ1-2 provide the parts outside the CDR3, is DGGITQSPKYLFRKEGQNVTLSCEQNLNHDAMYWYRQDPGQGLRLIYYSQIVNDFQKGDIAEGYSVSREKKESFPLTVTSAQKNPTAFYLCASSMMADYGYTFGSGTRLTVV.

The chain recombines TRBV13 with TRBJ1-6; unclear D gene. Germline CDR1 and CDR2: PRHDT and FYEKMQ (reference sequence). Trimming pared 2 bases from V and 0 bases from J, leaving 14 bases between. The CDR3 is made up of 18 amino acids. In nucleotides, the CDR3 is TGTGCCAGCAGCTTACGGAAGTTGAGTGGCTCCTATAATTCACCCCTCCACTTT. Its translation is CASSLRKLSGSYNSPLHF.

The chain carries TRBV13 and TRBJ2-7; D is perhaps TRBD1 (6 bases). The CDR3 runs 14 residues. Germline values: CDR1 PRHDT, CDR2 FYEKMQ (reference sequence). Trimming shortened V by 4 bases and J by 4 bases, and 14 bases separated the two germline ends. CDR3 bases: TGTGCCAGCAGCTCCTACAGGGAAAGGTACGAGCAGTACTTC. Translation gives CASSSYRERYEQYF.

This rearrangement joins TRBV19 to TRBJ2-2; 9 positions match TRBD2. The V segment lost 3 bases and the J segment 3 bases; nucleotides outside the gene matches: 14. CDR1 and CDR2 (germline): LNHDA, SQIVND (reference sequence). The length of the CDR3 is 19 residues. The CDR3 nucleotides are TGTGCCAGTAGTATCCCCCCCCGGCTAGCGGGGACATACACCGGGGAGCTGTTTTTT. Translating gives CASSIPPRLAGTYTGELFF.

The rearrangement uses TRBV2 and TRBJ2-5, with D perhaps matching TRBD1 or TRBD2 (5 bases each). The CDR3 runs to 16 residues. Germline assignment: CDR1 SNHLY and CDR2 FYNNEI. Trimming took 6 bases from V and 7 from J, leaving 24 bases between them. The CDR3 sequence is CASRDSGALGIGTQYF. The CDR3 coding sequence is TGTGCCAGCAGAGACTCCGGGGCCCTCGGGATAGGGACCCAGTACTTC.

In this sample, this clone turned up once. This CDR3 is CASSPLLTGSNEQFF. CDR3 DNA: TGTGCCAGCTCACCACTATTGACAGGTTCCAATGAGCAGTTCTTC. The V gene is TRBV18, the J gene TRBJ2-1, with D perhaps matching TRBD1 (6 bases). The V end was cut by 1 base, the J end by 6 bases, with 13 bases between. Per the germline V gene, CDR1 is KGHSH and CDR2 is LQKENI. CDR3 length: 15 residues.

The V and J genes are TRBV30 and TRBJ1-1, with 10 nucleotides matching TRBD1. Germline values: CDR1 GTSNPN, CDR2 SVGIG (reference sequence). Losses at the gene ends were 1 base for V and 4 bases for J; bases not matched to a gene: 6. CDR3 length: 15 amino acids. As DNA, the CDR3 is TGTGCCTGGAGTGCAAAGGGACAGGGGCGCACTGAAGCTTTCTTT. This gives the protein CAWSAKGQGRTEAFF.

The chain couples TRBV10-2 to TRBJ2-5, with TRBD1 matching 7 bases. J lost 2 bases, V lost 0 bases, and 6 bases had no gene match. CDR1 and CDR2 from the germline V gene are WSHSY and SAAADI. This CDR3 is 16 amino acids long. CDR3 sequence (DNA): TGCGCCAGCAGTGAGTCTTCCGGGACAGTTCAAGAGACCCAGTACTTC. Translated, it gives CASSESSGTVQETQYF.